These 17 T cell receptor beta chains originate from one sample sequenced in a study of identical twins (dated by TCRdb to about 2016). Preparation of the library involved 5' RACE. Sequencing was performed on an Illumina HiSeq 2000. The public reads were quality trimmed at Q25 with fastp and then assembled into clones with MiXCR by TCRdb, keeping productive beta chains. Entries that share a CDR3 protein sequence are merged under the most common genes and DNA. A total of roughly 250,000 distinct CDR3 sequences appear in this sample, roughly 13% of them only once. Jointly, the top ten make up approximately 9.3% of the sample. Sequences were obtained from memory (CD45RO+) T cells sorted from blood. The cell subset or site label of this sample denotes: CD45RO+ enriched T cells. The receptors come from a woman between 18 and 30 years old in good health.

The genes are TRBV5-1 and TRBJ2-5, with D hard to call. The V end was cut by 2 bases, the J end by 4 bases, with 15 bases between. The CDR3 is 15 residues long. In germline, CDR1 is SGHRS, CDR2 YFSETQ. CDR3 region: CASSFLGSLGETQYF. The CDR3 nucleotides are TGCGCCAGCAGCTTCCTGGGCTCCCTAGGAGAGACCCAGTACTTC.

The rearrangement links TRBV7-3 to TRBJ2-1, with 9 positions matching TRBD1. Germline V gene sequence: CDR1 SGHTA, CDR2 FQGTGA. Trimming removed 5 bases from V and 5 bases from J; junction bases left unmatched: 4. CDR3 length: 14 amino acids. This CDR3 reads CASSERTGDNEQFF. The CDR3 DNA sequence: TGTGCCAGCAGCGAGAGGACAGGGGACAATGAGCAGTTCTTC.

V and J are TRBV7-9 and TRBJ1-1; D might be TRBD1 (6 bases). Trimming stripped 5 bases from V and 3 bases from J, with 13 bases between. The CDR3 loop spans 14 amino acids. Germline V gives CDR1 SEHNR, CDR2 FQNEAQ (reference sequence). This CDR3 is CASSLTGLDTEAFF. Here the CDR3 DNA reads TGTGCCAGCAGCCTCACAGGGTTGGACACTGAAGCTTTCTTT. Supplemented by reference TRBV7-9 and TRBJ1-1, the full variable domain reads DTGVSQNPRHKITKRGQNVTFRCDPISEHNRLYWYRQTLGQGPEFLTYFQNEAQLEKSRLLSDRFSAERPKGSFSTLEIQRTEQGDSAMYLCASSLTGLDTEAFFGQGTRLTVV.

The chain has TRBV11-2 and TRBJ2-3, with TRBD2 matching over 10 bases. V gave up 2 bases and J gave up 6 bases; unmatched junction bases: 5. This CDR3 is built from 15 residues. Germline V gives CDR1 SGHAT, CDR2 FQNNGV. CDR3 amino acids: CASSLWLAGADTQYF. The CDR3 nucleotides read TGTGCCAGCAGCTTATGGCTAGCGGGGGCCGATACGCAGTATTTT.

The V gene is TRBV10-2, the J gene TRBJ2-1, with TRBD2 as a possible D gene (5 bases). CDR3 size: 14 residues. Per germline, CDR1 WSHSY and CDR2 SAAADI. The germline V and J ends were trimmed by 2 bases and 1 base, with 6 bases remaining between them. DNA for the CDR3: TGCGCCAGCAGTGAGGGGGAGTCCTACAATGAGCAGTTCTTC. Amino acids: CASSEGESYNEQFF.

The table lists this clonotype with a few counts. The CDR3 DNA sequence: TGCGCCAGCAGCCAATATTATAAGGGTTCTGAAGCTTTCTTT. Amino acids: CASSQYYKGSEAFF. V and J are TRBV4-1 and TRBJ1-1; the D is unclear. The germline V and J ends were trimmed by 2 bases and 6 bases, with 13 bases remaining between them. The V gene's germline CDR1 is MGHRA and CDR2 YSYEKL. The CDR3 is made up of 14 amino acids.

This clonotype was observed many times. The chain recombines TRBV20-1 with TRBJ2-1; no reliable D call. The CDR3 is 13 residues long. Germline V gives CDR1 DFQATT, CDR2 SNEGSKA (reference sequence). V was trimmed by 4 bases and J by 6 bases, leaving 13 bases between them. The CDR3 region is CSATVPTFNEQFF. DNA of the CDR3: TGCAGTGCTACCGTTCCGACATTCAATGAGCAGTTCTTC.

This rearrangement joins TRBV6-1 to TRBJ1-1; D unresolved. This CDR3 spans 13 amino acids. The germline V gene encodes CDR1 MNHNS and CDR2 SASEGT. Trimming cost V 9 bases and J 0 bases, with 11 bases left between them. In nucleotides, the CDR3 is TGTGCCAGTTACGGACTTATGAACACTGAAGCTTTCTTT. Amino acid sequence: CASYGLMNTEAFF.

The chain links TRBV7-2 to TRBJ2-1; D may be TRBD2 (5 bases). Per the germline V gene, CDR1 is SGHTA and CDR2 is FQGNSA. This CDR3 contains 14 residues. Deletions cut 2 bases from V and 5 bases from J, with 10 bases between. In DNA form, the CDR3 reads TGTGCCAGCAGCTTACTCCTAGCCGACAATGAGCAGTTCTTC. This sequence encodes CASSLLLADNEQFF.

This clonotype came up a few times. The rearrangement links TRBV5-6 to TRBJ1-2, with D hard to call. The CDR3 has 12 amino acids. CDR1 is SGHDT, CDR2 YYEEEE, per germline. Trimming left V 0 bases short and J 8 bases short, with 8 bases between. CDR3 sequence reads: CASSLGHNGYTF. The CDR3 DNA reads TGTGCCAGCAGCTTGGGTCATAACGGCTACACCTTC.

The sample holds one count of this clonotype. J is TRBJ2-7 and V is TRBV5-6; 13 nucleotides agree with TRBD2. CDR1 and CDR2 from the germline V gene are SGHDT and YYEEEE. This CDR3 spans 16 amino acids. V shed 4 bases and J 4 bases; nucleotides not matched to a gene: 8. CDR3 nucleotide sequence: TGTGCCAGCAGCCCCCTGGGGACTAGCGGGAAGTACGAGCAGTACTTC. Amino acid sequence: CASSPLGTSGKYEQYF.

This clonotype has more than one count but fewer than ten. The gene calls are TRBV5-6 and TRBJ2-3; D uncertain. CDR3 size: 13 residues. The V end was cut by 3 bases, the J end by 3 bases, with 8 bases between. In germline, CDR1 is SGHDT, CDR2 YYEEEE. CDR3 loop: CASSWKGTDTQYF. CDR3 nucleotides: TGTGCCAGCAGCTGGAAGGGAACAGATACGCAGTATTTT.

The V call is TRBV2, the J call TRBJ2-5; no clear D gene. Per the germline V gene, CDR1 is SNHLY and CDR2 is FYNNEI. The germline V and J ends were trimmed by 7 bases and 4 bases, with 10 bases remaining between them. This CDR3 is built from 12 residues. CDR3 bases: TGTGCCAGCAATCGTCAGGTAGAGACCCAGTACTTC. The encoded protein is CASNRQVETQYF.

Only a few counts were recorded for this clonotype. The chain carries TRBV20-1 and TRBJ1-6; D call uncertain. V lost 1 base, J lost 8 bases, and 9 bases lay in between. CDR1 is DFQATT, CDR2 SNEGSKA, per germline (reference sequence). The CDR3 covers 13 residues. CDR3 sequence (DNA): TGCAGTGCTAGAGTGGGAGGAGATTCACCCCTCCACTTT. This codes for CSARVGGDSPLHF.

This clonotype was observed a handful of times. V and J are TRBV7-9 and TRBJ1-1; D not resolved. This CDR3 spans 13 amino acids. Germline lookup yields CDR1 SEHNR and CDR2 FQNEAQ (reference sequence). V shed 11 bases and J shed 0 bases, with 13 bases lying between them. CDR3 protein: CAGPGDMNTEAFF. The CDR3 DNA reads as TGTGCCGGACCAGGAGACATGAACACTGAAGCTTTCTTT. The full variable domain, rest sourced from reference TRBV7-9 and TRBJ1-1, is DTGVSQNPRHKITKRGQNVTFRCDPISEHNRLYWYRQTLGQGPEFLTYFQNEAQLEKSRLLSDRFSAERPKGSFSTLEIQRTEQGDSAMYLCAGPGDMNTEAFFGQGTRLTVV.

The chain combines TRBV20-1 with TRBJ2-7; no firm D call. Germline loops: CDR1 DFQATT, CDR2 SNEGSKA (reference sequence). V dropped 6 bases and J dropped 2 bases, with 17 bases sitting between them. There are 14 residues in the CDR3. For the CDR3, the DNA is TGCAGTGCGGAAGATGGGGTTTCCCCCTACGAGCAGTACTTC. This gives the protein CSAEDGVSPYEQYF.

This clonotype was picked up a small number of times. The chain employs TRBV20-1 and TRBJ2-7; 11 bases agree with TRBD2. Trimming removed 6 bases from V and 4 bases from J; junction bases left unmatched: 8. The CDR3 totals 14 residues. Germline V lookup: CDR1 DFQATT, CDR2 SNEGSKA (reference sequence). The DNA for the CDR3 is TGCAGTGCCCATACCGGGACTAGCGGATACGAGCAGTACTTC. The encoded protein is CSAHTGTSGYEQYF.